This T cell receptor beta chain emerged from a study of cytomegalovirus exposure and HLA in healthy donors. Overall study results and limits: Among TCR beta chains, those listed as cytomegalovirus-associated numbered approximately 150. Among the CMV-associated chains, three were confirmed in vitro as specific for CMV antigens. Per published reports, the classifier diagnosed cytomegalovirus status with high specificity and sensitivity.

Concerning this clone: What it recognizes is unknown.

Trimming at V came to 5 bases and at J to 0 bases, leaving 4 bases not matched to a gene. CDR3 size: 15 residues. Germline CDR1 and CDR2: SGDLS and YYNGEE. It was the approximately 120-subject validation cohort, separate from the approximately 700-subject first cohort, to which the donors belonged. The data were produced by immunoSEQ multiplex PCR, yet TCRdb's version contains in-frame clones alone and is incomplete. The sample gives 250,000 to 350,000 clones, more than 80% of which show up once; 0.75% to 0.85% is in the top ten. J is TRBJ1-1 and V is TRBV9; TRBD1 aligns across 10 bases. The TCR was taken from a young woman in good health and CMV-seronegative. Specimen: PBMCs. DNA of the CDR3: TGTGCCAGCAGGGAGGGACAGGGGATGAACACTGAAGCTTTCTTT. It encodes CASREGQGMNTEAFF.